Listed below are T cell receptor delta chains from one sample, sequenced in a study of Vδ1+ human thymocytes. TCRdb fed the multiplex PCR reads to CATT. The sample records about 75,000 delta-chain clones, about 35% being singletons. The specimen was Vdelta1+ gamma-delta thymocytes from the thymus. All receptors derive from a boy younger than two who had congenital heart surgery. The CDR3 runs from the conserved cysteine through the conserved F or W. A D gene is named only where the DNA matches it firmly. Size is omitted from some rows. Given values are once, few, many or a class for expanded clones.

clone_size | j_call | d_call | v_call | cdr3_aa | cdr3_nt
few | TRDJ1 | TRDD3 | TRDV1 | CALGVISVLGDAYTDKLIF | TGTGCTCTTGGGGTCATTTCCGTACTGGGGGATGCCTACACCGATAAACTCATCTTT
- | TRDJ1 | TRDD3 | TRDV1 | CALGEPPYPGDTEKLIF | TGTGCTCTTGGGGAACCCCCTTACCCGGGGGATACGGAAAAACTCATCTTT
- | TRDJ1 | - | TRDV1 | CALGEFDFLPFRRGMHQTDKLIF | TGTGCTCTTGGGGAATTTGACTTCCTCCCCTTTAGGAGGGGGATGCATCAAACCGATAAACTCATCTTT
once | TRDJ1 | TRDD3 | TRDV1 | CALGEPARGGLYTDKLIF | TGTGCTCTTGGGGAACCTGCCCGCGGGGGATTGTACACCGATAAACTCATCTTT
few | TRDJ1 | - | TRDV1 | CALGEMAFAPSLSIADKLIF | TGTGCTCTTGGGGAAATGGCCTTTGCGCCCTCCTTAAGCATAGCCGATAAACTCATCTTT
- | TRDJ1 | TRDD3 | TRDV1 | CALGERDAGGSTDKLIF | TGTGCTCTTGGGGAACGGGACGCTGGGGGATCCACCGATAAACTCATCTTT
few | TRDJ1 | TRDD3 | TRDV1 | CALALSSQDPNPCTGGYDDYTDKLIF | TGTGCTCTTGCCCTTTCGTCCCAGGATCCGAACCCTTGTACTGGGGGATACGACGATTACACCGATAAACTCATCTTT
- | TRDJ2 | - | TRDV1 | CALGGGRLSPRFLTAQLFF | TGTGCTCTTGGGGGGGGCAGGCTTTCTCCCCGGTTTCTGACAGCACAACTCTTCTTT
- | TRDJ1 | TRDD3 | TRDV1 | CALGTQIPLPPMVGDTPYTDKLIF | TGTGCTCTTGGGACCCAAATCCCCCTCCCGCCCATGGTGGGGGATACCCCGTACACCGATAAACTCATCTTT
- | TRDJ1 | TRDD2 | TRDV1 | CALGLAFLVAGDTDKLIF | TGTGCTCTTGGACTGGCCTTCCTAGTCGCTGGGGACACCGATAAACTCATCTTT
- | TRDJ1 | TRDD3 | TRDV1 | CALGDPQTGGLHTDKLIF | TGTGCTCTTGGGGACCCCCAAACTGGGGGTTTACACACCGATAAACTCATCTTT
few | TRDJ1 | TRDD3 | TRDV1 | CALGETGGAYTDKLIF | TGTGCTCTTGGGGAGACTGGGGGAGCGTACACCGATAAACTCATCTTT
few | TRDJ1 | TRDD3 | TRDV1 | CALGSPTGGYSGLGSALIF | TGTGCTCTTGGGTCCCCCACTGGGGGATACTCTGGGTTAGGGAGCGCGCTCATCTTT
few | TRDJ1 | - | TRDV1 | CALGNFIPSYWGLPTDKLIF | TGTGCTCTTGGGAACTTTATTCCTTCCTACTGGGGGTTGCCTACCGATAAACTCATCTTT
- | TRDJ3 | TRDD3 | TRDV2 | CACDTAGPLLGDKVKVDWDTRQMFF | TGTGCCTGTGACACCGCTGGCCCTCTACTGGGGGATAAAGTTAAGGTGGACTGGGACACCCGACAGATGTTTTTC
- | TRDJ1 | TRDD3 | TRDV1 | CALGIPPTPTTLLGDNGNTDKLIF | TGTGCTCTTGGGATTCCTCCGACTCCCACCACATTACTGGGGGATAATGGTAACACCGATAAACTCATCTTT
- | TRDJ1 | - | TRDV1 | CALGEPATWGLIF | TGTGCTCTTGGGGAACCAGCAACGTGGGGGCTCATCTTT
- | TRDJ1 | TRDD3 | TRDV1 | CALGACLPPATGGTPGGKLIF | TGTGCTCTTGGGGCTTGTCTTCCTCCCGCTACTGGGGGAACCCCGGGGGGAAAACTCATCTTT
- | TRDJ1 | TRDD3 | TRDV1 | CALGEPRLPDWGIRRGIADKLIF | TGTGCTCTTGGGGAGCCCCGCCTTCCGGACTGGGGGATACGGAGGGGTATCGCCGATAAACTCATCTTT
- | TRDJ1 | TRDD3 | TRDV1 | CALGEIPVLGDYTDKLIF | TGTGCTCTTGGGGAAATTCCCGTACTGGGGGATTACACCGATAAACTCATCTTT
few | TRDJ1 | TRDD3 | TRDV1 | CALGERILTYGPYRGIRTFRMAYTDKLIF | TGTGCTCTTGGGGAACGAATTTTAACCTACGGCCCTTACCGGGGGATACGCACCTTTCGTATGGCCTACACCGATAAACTCATCTTT
- | TRDJ1 | - | TRDV1 | CALGNGDLRDKLIF | TGTGCTCTTGGGAACGGAGATTTACGGGATAAACTCATCTTT
- | TRDJ3 | - | TRDV2 | CACDTVDLRGSWDTRQMFF | TGTGCCTGTGACACCGTGGACTTACGAGGATCCTGGGACACCCGACAGATGTTTTTC
- | TRDJ1 | - | TRDV1 | CALGNPPTLLYTYKYTDKLIF | TGTGCTCTTGGGAACCCCCCAACCCTACTTTATACCTACAAGTACACCGATAAACTCATCTTT
- | TRDJ1 | - | TRDV1 | CALGEPPPYQGGTLYTDKLIF | TGTGCTCTTGGGGAACCACCCCCCTACCAGGGGGGGACCCTGTACACCGATAAACTCATCTTT
few | TRDJ1 | TRDD3 | TRDV1 | CALGGRRGIPDKLIF | TGTGCTCTTGGGGGTCGCCGGGGGATACCCGATAAACTCATCTTT
- | TRDJ1 | TRDD3 | TRDV2 | CACDTYWGPVEADKLIF | TGTGCCTGTGACACCTACTGGGGGCCGGTGGAAGCCGATAAACTCATCTTT
- | TRDJ1 | TRDD3 | TRDV1 | CALGEPQGAPLSVGDTRAGKLIF | TGTGCTCTTGGGGAACCCCAGGGGGCTCCTCTATCAGTGGGGGATACGAGAGCCGGTAAACTCATCTTT
few | TRDJ1 | - | TRDV1 | CALGPPFLQANWGSEYTDKLIF | TGTGCTCTTGGGCCCCCCTTCCTCCAGGCCAACTGGGGGTCCGAGTACACCGATAAACTCATCTTT
- | TRDJ1 | - | TRDV1 | CALGNHPFPPGEYTDKLIF | TGTGCTCTTGGGAACCACCCCTTCCCACCGGGGGAATACACCGATAAACTCATCTTT
few | TRDJ1 | TRDD3 | TRDV1 | CALGELAASYSTLGDWADKLIF | TGTGCTCTTGGGGAACTAGCAGCTTCCTACAGTACACTGGGGGATTGGGCCGATAAACTCATCTTT
few | TRDJ1 | - | TRDV1 | CALGEWPRLRGAGGYTDKLIF | TGTGCTCTTGGGGAATGGCCACGCCTACGCGGGGCCGGCGGGTACACCGATAAACTCATCTTT
- | TRDJ3 | TRDD3 | TRDV2 | CACDTPYWGIYTNRSSWDTRQMFF | TGTGCCTGTGACACCCCGTACTGGGGGATATATACCAACCGTAGCTCCTGGGACACCCGACAGATGTTTTTC
- | TRDJ1 | - | TRDV1 | CALGEPAMASGLGKKLIF | TGTGCTCTTGGGGAACCGGCCATGGCTTCCGGCCTGGGGAAAAAACTCATCTTT
few | TRDJ1 | TRDD3 | TRDV1 | CALGEHRFLLGDTRYTDKLIF | TGTGCTCTTGGGGAACACCGATTCCTACTGGGGGATACGCGGTACACCGATAAACTCATCTTT
once | TRDJ1 | - | TRDV1 | CALGDTPGHARKLIF | TGTGCTCTTGGGGATACACCTGGACACGCCCGCAAACTCATCTTT
- | TRDJ1 | - | TRDV1 | CALGGLREGDKPYTDKLIF | TGTGCTCTTGGGGGCCTCCGAGAGGGTGATAAACCGTACACCGATAAACTCATCTTT
- | TRDJ1 | - | TRDV1 | CALGEPIRSYGGVSDKLIF | TGTGCTCTTGGGGAACCGATTCGGTCCTACGGTGGGGTTAGTGATAAACTCATCTTT
- | TRDJ1 | TRDD3 | TRDV1 | CALGYNSYPVLGDFFTDKLIF | TGTGCTCTTGGGTACAATTCCTACCCTGTACTGGGGGATTTCTTCACCGATAAACTCATCTTT
- | TRDJ1 | TRDD3 | TRDV1 | CALGELEPVLPVFLGDTPYTDKLIF | TGTGCTCTTGGGGAACTCGAACCCGTCCTCCCCGTATTTCTGGGGGATACGCCGTACACCGATAAACTCATCTTT
few | TRDJ1 | TRDD3 | TRDV1 | CALGEPTSYLGDIGYTDKLIF | TGTGCTCTTGGGGAACCCACTTCCTACCTGGGGGATATAGGCTACACCGATAAACTCATCTTT
- | TRDJ1 | TRDD3 | TRDV1 | CALGELLPSSTLGDFGKLIF | TGTGCTCTTGGGGAACTATTGCCTTCTTCTACTTTGGGGGATTTCGGTAAACTCATCTTT
- | TRDJ1 | - | TRDV1 | CARGVSWCANPNTPTVKLIF | TGTGCTCGTGGGGTCTCCTGGTGCGCTAACCCGAATACCCCGACAGTTAAACTCATCTTT
- | TRDJ1 | - | TRDV1 | CALAHYAGDYTDKLIF | TGTGCTCTTGCCCACTACGCTGGGGACTACACCGATAAACTCATCTTT
- | TRDJ1 | TRDD3 | TRDV1 | CALGEVITLRVPPLGDVKLIF | TGTGCTCTTGGGGAAGTAATCACCCTACGAGTACCCCCACTGGGGGATGTTAAACTCATCTTT
- | TRDJ1 | TRDD3 | TRDV1 | CALAVTMSPEFTGGLYTDKLIF | TGTGCTCTTGCGGTAACAATGTCCCCGGAGTTTACTGGGGGACTCTACACCGATAAACTCATCTTT
- | TRDJ1 | - | TRDV1 | CALGELFRRGGILDKLIF | TGTGCTCTTGGGGAACTCTTCCGGAGGGGAGGGATCCTTGATAAACTCATCTTT